The present entry profiles one TCR beta chain with its context. The data were taken from a study of sequential checkpoint blockade in melanoma. About the research overall: Arm A got nivolumab then ipilimumab; arm B the reverse, 1:1. Both treatment sequences were followed by maintenance nivolumab.

The treatment here: randomized to nivolumab then ipilimumab (arm A) or the reverse (arm B). None of the patients previously received DNA-damaging chemotherapy. Only in-frame clones appear in the TCRdb table, and some are missing; sequencing was by immunoSEQ multiplex PCR. The top ten clones hold around 12% of a sample with fewer than 40,000 clones, about 88% of them seen once. This TCR was recovered from a human donor with melanoma. This specimen consisted of CD8+ T cells sorted from blood (inferred from file names), obtained from a patient given nivolumab and ipilimumab in sequence.

This CDR3 is CASSRGGGQPQHF. The DNA for the CDR3 is TGCGCCAGCAGCCGAGGAGGGGGCCAGCCCCAGCATTTT. The rearrangement uses TRBV4-1 and TRBJ1-5, with TRBD1 matching over 7 bases. V lost 4 bases and J lost 7; bases outside the gene matches: 4. Germline lookup yields CDR1 MGHRA and CDR2 YSYEKL. CDR3 length: 13 amino acids.